In this sample, the clone carrying this T cell receptor beta chain turned up a few times. The antigen is undetermined. The data originate from a study of T-cell memory formation after mild COVID-19. As for the study in general: TCR clusters largely stayed donor specific.

Findings of the study overall: Confirmation of SARS-CoV-2 specificity was lacking for second-wave clones peaking day 37. The main location of contracting CD4+ clones was CM and EM, and that of contracting CD8+ clones was EMRA.

The authors produced TCR alpha and TCR beta cDNA libraries with sample barcodes and UMIs by 5'RACE using constant-segment primers. TCRdb re-called the 5' RACE reads with MiXCR, one entry per CDR3 protein. The table has over 150,000 distinct CDR3 sequences, over 10% seen once. The sequencing input was PBMCs or a T cell subset sorted from them (not recorded which). This sequence was found in a young man who had mild COVID-19 (a few samples of this study predate the infection). Cell type and time point are not known.

The CDR3 loop is CASSYGRILTGELFF. The CDR3 coding sequence is TGTGCCAGCAGCTATGGACGGATACTCACCGGGGAGCTGTTTTTT. The rearrangement joins TRBV11-2 to TRBJ2-2, with D unresolved. CDR3 length: 15 amino acids. Trimming shortened V by 4 bases and J by 4 bases, and 13 bases separated the two germline ends. The germline V gene encodes CDR1 SGHAT and CDR2 FQNNGV.